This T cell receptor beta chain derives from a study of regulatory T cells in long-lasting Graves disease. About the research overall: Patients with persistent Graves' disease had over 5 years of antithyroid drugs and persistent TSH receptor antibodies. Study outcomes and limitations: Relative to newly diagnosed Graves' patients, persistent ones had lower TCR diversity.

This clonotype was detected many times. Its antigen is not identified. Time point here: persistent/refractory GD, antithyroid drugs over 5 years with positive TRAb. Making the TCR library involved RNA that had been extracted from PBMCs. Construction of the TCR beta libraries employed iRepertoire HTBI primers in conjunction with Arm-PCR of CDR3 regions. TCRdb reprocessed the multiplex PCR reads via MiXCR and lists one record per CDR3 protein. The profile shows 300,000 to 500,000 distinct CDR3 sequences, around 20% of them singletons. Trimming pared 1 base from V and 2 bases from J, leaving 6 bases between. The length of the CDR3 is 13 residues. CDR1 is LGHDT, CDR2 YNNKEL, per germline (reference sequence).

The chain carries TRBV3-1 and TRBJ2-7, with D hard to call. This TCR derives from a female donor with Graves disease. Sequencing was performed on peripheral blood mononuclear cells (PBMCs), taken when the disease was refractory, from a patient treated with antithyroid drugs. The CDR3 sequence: CASSQGQAYEQYF. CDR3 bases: TGTGCCAGCAGCCAAGGGCAGGCCTACGAGCAGTACTTC.